This T cell receptor beta chain was identified in a study of blood T cell repertoires in COVID-19 (dated by TCRdb to the early 2020s). Regarding the research as a whole: Samples from collaborators originated in the United States, Italy and Spain and spanned both the acute and convalescent phases of COVID-19. The prospective study material was composed of cDNA or gDNA derived from T cells, B-cell-depleted T cells, or PBMCs. Sample metadata almost always included a de-identified subject ID, COVID-19 status, age in years and sex. Where available, HLA class I and class II types were obtained from metadata supplied by the sample provider rather than from assay-based typing. Subjects who had been exposed to COVID-19, were actively infected with it, or had recovered from it provided the deeply sampled blood TCRbeta repertoires that made up the dataset. The repertoires were released in a freely available public database meant as a resource for research on the immune response to SARS-CoV-2. Samples came from the ongoing ImmuneRACE study (first 160 participants) plus 1,254 subjects from 6 global collaborators.

TCRbeta CDR3 regions were amplified from genomic DNA by means of the immunoSEQ Assay, a bias-controlled multiplex PCR. As for how the authors treated the data: Nucleated cell counts per sample were estimated from amplification of reference gene primers within the assay. To quantify the absolute abundance of each unique TCRbeta CDR3 rearrangement, sequence reads were collapsed and filtered. For each sample, productive Simpson clonality was calculated by taking the square root of Simpson's diversity index across productive rearrangements. The source is immuneACCESS, and TCRdb retained only in-frame sequences with V and J called. Part of the clones is not carried over; for the studies checked, unresolved V genes explain less than half of this, and the remainder is unexplained. V and J calls and clone size are as listed in that table; D and trimming were resolved from the DNA. This sample lists 200,000 to 300,000 clones; approximately 86% were detected once. The top ten constitute around 1.5% of the sample.

To note about this clone: Its antigen is unknown. No base qualities exist here, and no much larger clone lies one base off it.

Study-level results and caveats: Clinical and demographic metadata were provided uncurated, with the amount varying by source and participant.

Via the germline V gene, CDR1 is SGDLS and CDR2 YYNGEE. Trimming at the junction amounts to 0 bases on V and 9 bases on J, and the germline ends lie 10 bases apart. Its CDR3 holds 13 amino acids, cysteine through phenylalanine. Only the CDR3 DNA stays, 39 bases, in frame from base 1. Samples from volunteer blood donors who had recovered from COVID-19 were contributed by a second Seattle source. The collaborating institutions used their own protocols to collect whole blood in K2EDTA tubes. For TCRbeta analysis, collaborators shipped samples in one of three forms: frozen whole blood, isolated PBMCs, or DNA extracted from either of those sample types.

The V and J genes are TRBV9 and TRBJ2-1; possibly the D gene is TRBD2, per 5 matching bases. The sequence was collected from a woman between 55 and 75 years old who had recovered from COVID-19. The specimen sequenced was peripheral blood. The CDR3 here reads CASSVVSGSEQFF. The DNA sequence is as follows: TGTGCCAGCAGCGTAGTTAGTGGGAGTGAGCAGTTCTTC. With the portions outside the CDR3 filled from the reference TRBV9 and TRBJ2-1 genes, the complete variable region becomes DSGVTQTPKHLITATGQRVTLRCSPRSGDLSVYWYQQSLDQGLQFLIQYYNGEERAKGNILERFSAQQFPDLHSELNLSSLELGDSALYFCASSVVSGSEQFFGPGTRLTVL.